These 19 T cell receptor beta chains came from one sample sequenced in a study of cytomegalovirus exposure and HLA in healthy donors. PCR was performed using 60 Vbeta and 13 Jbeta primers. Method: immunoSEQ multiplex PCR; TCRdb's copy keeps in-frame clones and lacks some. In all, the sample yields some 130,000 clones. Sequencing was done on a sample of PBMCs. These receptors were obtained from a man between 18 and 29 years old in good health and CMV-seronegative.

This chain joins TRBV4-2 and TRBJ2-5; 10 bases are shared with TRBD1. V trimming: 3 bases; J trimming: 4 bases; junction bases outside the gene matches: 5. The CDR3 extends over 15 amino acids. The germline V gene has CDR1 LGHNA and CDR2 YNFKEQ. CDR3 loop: CASSQGGQGGETQYF. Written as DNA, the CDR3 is TGTGCCAGCAGCCAGGGAGGACAGGGGGGAGAGACCCAGTACTTC.

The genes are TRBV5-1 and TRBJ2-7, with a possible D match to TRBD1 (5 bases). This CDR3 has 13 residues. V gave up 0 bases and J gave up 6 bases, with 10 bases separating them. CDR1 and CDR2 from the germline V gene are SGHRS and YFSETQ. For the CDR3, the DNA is TGCGCCAGCAGCTTGGTCAGGGTTAGCGAGCAGTACTTC. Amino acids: CASSLVRVSEQYF. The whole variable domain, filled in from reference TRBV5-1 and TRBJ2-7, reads KAGVTQTPRYLIKTRGQQVTLSCSPISGHRSVSWYQQTPGQGLQFLFEYFSETQRNKGNFPGRFSGRQFSNSRSEMNVSTLELGDSALYLCASSLVRVSEQYFGPGTRLTVT.

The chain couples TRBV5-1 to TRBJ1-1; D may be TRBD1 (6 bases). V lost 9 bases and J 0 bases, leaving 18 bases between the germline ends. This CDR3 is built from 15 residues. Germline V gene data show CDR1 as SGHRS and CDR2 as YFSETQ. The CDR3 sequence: CATGTQGPMNTEAFF. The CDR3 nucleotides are TGCGCCACCGGTACACAGGGCCCCATGAACACTGAAGCTTTCTTT.

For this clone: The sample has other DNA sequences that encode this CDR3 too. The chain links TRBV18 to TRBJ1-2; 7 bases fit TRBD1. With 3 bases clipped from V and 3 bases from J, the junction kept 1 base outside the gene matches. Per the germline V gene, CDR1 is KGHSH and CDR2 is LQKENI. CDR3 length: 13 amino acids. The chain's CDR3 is CASSPDRDYGYTF. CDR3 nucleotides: TGTGCCAGCTCACCCGACAGGGACTATGGCTACACCTTC.

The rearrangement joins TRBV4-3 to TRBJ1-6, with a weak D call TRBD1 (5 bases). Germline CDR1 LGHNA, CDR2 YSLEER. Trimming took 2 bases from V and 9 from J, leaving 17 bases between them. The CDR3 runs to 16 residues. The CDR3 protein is CASSQRRGFPISPLHF. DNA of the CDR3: TGCGCCAGCAGCCAAAGACGGGGGTTCCCTATTTCACCCCTCCACTTT.

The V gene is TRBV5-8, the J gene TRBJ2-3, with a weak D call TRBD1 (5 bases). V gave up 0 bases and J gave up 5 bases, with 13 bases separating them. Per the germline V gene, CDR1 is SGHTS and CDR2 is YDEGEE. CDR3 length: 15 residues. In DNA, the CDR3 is TGTGCCAGCAGCTTGGCGGGCAGGGCCGTAGATACGCAGTATTTT. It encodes CASSLAGRAVDTQYF.

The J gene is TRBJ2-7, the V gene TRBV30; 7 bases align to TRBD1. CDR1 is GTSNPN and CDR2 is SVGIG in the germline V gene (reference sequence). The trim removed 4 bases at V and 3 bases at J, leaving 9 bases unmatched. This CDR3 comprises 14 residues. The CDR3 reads CAWTHGTAIYEQYF. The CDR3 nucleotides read TGTGCCTGGACCCACGGGACAGCTATCTACGAGCAGTACTTC.

The CDR3 is CASSSPGGGVYEQYF. The DNA of the CDR3 is TGTGCCAGCAGTTCTCCGGGGGGAGGCGTCTACGAGCAGTACTTC. V and J are TRBV28 and TRBJ2-7; 7 bases match TRBD2. J was trimmed by 3 bases and V by 4 bases; bases with no gene match: 9. There are 15 residues in the CDR3. The germline V gene has CDR1 MDHEN and CDR2 SYDVKM.

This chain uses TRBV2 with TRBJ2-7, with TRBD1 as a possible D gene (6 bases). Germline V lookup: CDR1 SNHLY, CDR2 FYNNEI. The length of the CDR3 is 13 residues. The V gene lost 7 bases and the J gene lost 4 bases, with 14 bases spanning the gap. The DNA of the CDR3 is TGTGCCAGCAATGGGATAGGGGGATACGAGCAGTACTTC. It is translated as CASNGIGGYEQYF.

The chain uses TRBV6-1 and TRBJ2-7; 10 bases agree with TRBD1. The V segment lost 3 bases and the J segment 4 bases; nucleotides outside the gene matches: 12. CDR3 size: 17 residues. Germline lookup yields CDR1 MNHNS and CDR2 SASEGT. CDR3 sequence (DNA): TGTGCCAGCAGTGACACCTTTCTTCCGGGACAGGGGTACGAGCAGTACTTC. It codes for CASSDTFLPGQGYEQYF.

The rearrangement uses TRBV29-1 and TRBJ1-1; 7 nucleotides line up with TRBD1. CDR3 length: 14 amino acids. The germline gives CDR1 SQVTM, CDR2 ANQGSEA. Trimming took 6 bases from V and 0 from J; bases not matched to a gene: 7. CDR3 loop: CSVERQGMNTEAFF. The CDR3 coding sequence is TGCAGCGTGGAGAGACAGGGTATGAACACTGAAGCTTTCTTT. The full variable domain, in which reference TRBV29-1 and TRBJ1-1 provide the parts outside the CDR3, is SAVISQKPSRDICQRGTSLTIQCQVDSQVTMMFWYRQQPGQSLTLIATANQGSEATYESGFVIDKFPISRPNLTFSTLTVSNMSPEDSSIYLCSVERQGMNTEAFFGQGTRLTVV.

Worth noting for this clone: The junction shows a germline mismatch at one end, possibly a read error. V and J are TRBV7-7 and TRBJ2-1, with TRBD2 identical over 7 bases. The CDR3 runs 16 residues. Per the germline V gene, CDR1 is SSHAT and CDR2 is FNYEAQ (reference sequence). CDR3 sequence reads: CASSLLDRFAGDEQFF. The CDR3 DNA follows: TGTGCTAGCAGCTTACTCGATCGATTCGCGGGAGATGAGCAGTTCTTC.

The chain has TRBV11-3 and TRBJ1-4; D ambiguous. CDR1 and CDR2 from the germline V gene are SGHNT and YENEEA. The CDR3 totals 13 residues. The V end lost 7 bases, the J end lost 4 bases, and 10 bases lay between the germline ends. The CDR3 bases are TGTGCCAGCAAGTCCGGTTTTAATGAAAAACTGTTTTTT. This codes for CASKSGFNEKLFF.

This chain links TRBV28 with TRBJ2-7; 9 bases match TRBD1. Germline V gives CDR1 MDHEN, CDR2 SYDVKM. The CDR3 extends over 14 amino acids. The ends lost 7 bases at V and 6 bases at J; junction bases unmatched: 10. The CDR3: CASIPGGTGSEQYF. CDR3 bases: TGTGCCAGCATCCCCGGGGGGACAGGGAGCGAGCAGTACTTC.

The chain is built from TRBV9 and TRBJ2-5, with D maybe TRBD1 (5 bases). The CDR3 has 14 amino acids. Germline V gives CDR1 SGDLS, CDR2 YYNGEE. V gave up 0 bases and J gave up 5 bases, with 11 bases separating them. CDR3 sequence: CASSVGGAWETQYF. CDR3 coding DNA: TGTGCCAGCAGCGTAGGTGGGGCCTGGGAGACCCAGTACTTC. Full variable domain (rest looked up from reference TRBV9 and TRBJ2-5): DSGVTQTPKHLITATGQRVTLRCSPRSGDLSVYWYQQSLDQGLQFLIQYYNGEERAKGNILERFSAQQFPDLHSELNLSSLELGDSALYFCASSVGGAWETQYFGPGTRLLVL.

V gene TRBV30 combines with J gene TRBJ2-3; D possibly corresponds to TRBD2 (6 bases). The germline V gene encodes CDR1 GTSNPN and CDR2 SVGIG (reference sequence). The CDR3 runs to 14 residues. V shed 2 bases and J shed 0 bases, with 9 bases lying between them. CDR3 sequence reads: CAWSLLASTDTQYF. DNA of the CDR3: TGTGCCTGGAGTCTACTAGCTAGCACAGATACGCAGTATTTT.

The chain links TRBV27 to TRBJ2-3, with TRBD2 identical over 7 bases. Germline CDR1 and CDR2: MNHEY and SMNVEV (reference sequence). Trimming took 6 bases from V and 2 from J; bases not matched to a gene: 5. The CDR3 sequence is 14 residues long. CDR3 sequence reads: CASRPERDTDTQYF. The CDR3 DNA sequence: TGTGCCAGCAGACCCGAGCGGGACACAGATACGCAGTATTTT.

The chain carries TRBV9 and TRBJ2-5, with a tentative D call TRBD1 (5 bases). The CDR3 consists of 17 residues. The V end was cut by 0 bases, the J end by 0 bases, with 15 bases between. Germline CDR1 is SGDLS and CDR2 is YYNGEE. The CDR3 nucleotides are TGTGCCAGCAGCGTAGCTACAAGGGGCGGCTACCAAGAGACCCAGTACTTC. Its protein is CASSVATRGGYQETQYF.

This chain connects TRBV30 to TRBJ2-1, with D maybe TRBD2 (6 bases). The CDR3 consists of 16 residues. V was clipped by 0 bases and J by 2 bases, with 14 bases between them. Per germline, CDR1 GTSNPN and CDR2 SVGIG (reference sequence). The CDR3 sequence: CAWSVLEGRAYNEQFF. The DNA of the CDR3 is TGTGCCTGGAGTGTACTGGAGGGAAGGGCCTACAATGAGCAGTTCTTC.